Following are 22 T cell receptor beta chains from one sample sequenced in a study of a mutant IDH1 vaccine in newly diagnosed glioma. Antigens of these TCRs are unknown. Profiling relied on immunoSEQ multiplex PCR, and the TCRdb table lists in-frame clones only, not all of them. This sample has 32,000 or so clones; about nine tenths occur once, and the top ten carry less than 3.5%. Stated time point: week 5, during vaccination. Every single dose of the vaccine, 300 ug of mutant IDH1 20-mer peptide, came with topical imiquimod. This material consisted of peripheral blood mononuclear cells (PBMCs), taken from a glioma patient whose treatment included an IDH1 peptide vaccine. The receptor set was obtained from a woman aged 35 to 49 with glioma. Some clones in this sample may be carry-over from other donors' samples.

The gene calls are TRBV10-3 and TRBJ1-1; no definite D call. V gave up 10 bases and J gave up 2 bases, with 14 bases separating them. This CDR3 has 13 residues. CDR1 and CDR2 (germline): ENHRY, SYGVKD. The CDR3 reads CATHPDSNTEAFF. The CDR3 nucleotides are TGTGCCACCCACCCCGACTCAAACACTGAAGCTTTCTTT.

J is TRBJ2-7 and V is TRBV4-3; no definite D call. This CDR3 comprises 15 residues. Between the trimmed V and J ends, which lost 5 bases and 0 bases, there was a span of 14 bases. The V gene's germline CDR1 is LGHNA and CDR2 YSLEER. The DNA for the CDR3 is TGCGCCAGCAGCGCCGGCGTGTCCAGCTCCTACGAGCAGTACTTC. Its translation is CASSAGVSSSYEQYF.

This chain links TRBV6-1 with TRBJ2-7; no firm D call. Trimming removed 2 bases at V and 3 bases at J, with 5 bases between. This CDR3 contains 12 residues. CDR1 MNHNS and CDR2 SASEGT come from the germline V gene. The CDR3 protein is CASSEPNYEQYF. CDR3 DNA: TGTGCCAGCAGTGAACCAAACTACGAGCAGTACTTC.

In this sample, this clone is medium-sized. The V and J genes are TRBV28 and TRBJ1-5; TRBD1 is a possible D gene (6 bases). This CDR3 has 11 amino acids. CDR1 and CDR2 from the germline V gene are MDHEN and SYDVKM. The V gene lost 10 bases and the J gene lost 7 bases, with 11 bases spanning the gap. The CDR3 reads CAMGQGQPQHF. The CDR3 bases are TGTGCCATGGGTCAGGGGCAGCCCCAGCATTTT.

The CDR3 DNA reads TGTGCCAGCAGCCACCGGGACAGGGTTACCGAGCAGTACTTC. Protein sequence: CASSHRDRVTEQYF. The chain has TRBV13 and TRBJ2-7; 9 positions match TRBD1. Per germline, CDR1 PRHDT and CDR2 FYEKMQ (reference sequence). The junction had 8 bases not matched to a gene; V was cut back by 5 bases and J by 6 bases. CDR3 length: 14 amino acids.

V and J are TRBV27 and TRBJ2-6, with D hard to call. The CDR3 has 14 amino acids. Trimming removed 2 bases from V and 0 bases from J, with 2 bases in between. Germline V gives CDR1 MNHEY, CDR2 SMNVEV (reference sequence). This CDR3 is CASSLSSGANVLTF. CDR3 coding DNA: TGTGCCAGCAGTTTAAGCTCTGGGGCCAACGTCCTGACTTTC.

This sequence joins TRBV7-9 and TRBJ2-3; D may be TRBD1 or TRBD2 (5 bases each). The CDR3 sequence is 15 residues long. Trimming left V 10 bases short and J 3 bases short, with 20 bases between. Germline V gene data show CDR1 as SEHNR and CDR2 as FQNEAQ (reference sequence). The chain's CDR3 is CATKDGTVGTDTQYF. The CDR3 DNA reads as TGTGCCACTAAAGACGGGACGGTAGGGACAGATACGCAGTATTTT.

The chain joins TRBV4-1 to TRBJ1-4; unclear D gene. CDR3 size: 17 residues. Trimming left V 3 bases short and J 4 bases short, with 18 bases between. In germline, CDR1 is MGHRA, CDR2 YSYEKL. Here the CDR3 DNA reads TGCGCCAGCAGCCAGTCGGTAATCGGAGTTAATAATGAAAAACTGTTTTTT. It encodes CASSQSVIGVNNEKLFF.

This clone was counted a few times. V and J are TRBV28 and TRBJ1-6; TRBD1 might be the D (6 bases). Trimming took off 5 bases at V and 5 bases at J, with 10 bases between the two ends. The CDR3 spans 14 residues. CDR1 is MDHEN and CDR2 is SYDVKM in the germline V gene. The CDR3 sequence: CASSLSGDNSPLHF. The DNA for the CDR3 is TGTGCCAGCAGTCTCTCAGGGGATAATTCACCCCTCCACTTT.

The V gene is TRBV27, the J gene TRBJ2-5; tentatively, D is TRBD1 or TRBD2 (6 bases each). The ends were cut back, 1 base at V and 2 bases at J, with 17 bases in the middle. The germline V gene has CDR1 MNHEY and CDR2 SMNVEV (reference sequence). This CDR3 is 17 amino acids long. CDR3 region: CASSLFRGNSGQETQYF. The CDR3 DNA sequence: TGTGCCAGCAGTTTATTCAGGGGTAATAGCGGACAAGAGACCCAGTACTTC.

The chain uses TRBV18 and TRBJ2-3; TRBD2 matches 7 bases. This CDR3 region has 16 residues. Per the germline V gene, CDR1 is KGHSH and CDR2 is LQKENI. With V trimmed by 2 bases and J by 1 base, 6 bases remained unmatched. Written as DNA, the CDR3 is TGTGCCAGCTCACCATTCTCTAGCGGTGGCACAGATACGCAGTATTTT. Translated, it gives CASSPFSSGGTDTQYF.

The chain is built from TRBV10-3 and TRBJ2-7; TRBD2 aligns across 8 bases. The V gene's germline CDR1 is ENHRY and CDR2 SYGVKD. V gave up 0 bases and J gave up 5 bases; unmatched junction bases: 9. This CDR3 is 16 amino acids long. CDR3 nucleotide sequence: TGTGCCATCAGTGAGTCGAGGAGCGGGAGAATTCACGAGCAGTACTTC. Encoded protein: CAISESRSGRIHEQYF.

This clone came up once. This chain connects TRBV7-2 to TRBJ2-2; 9 nucleotides align to TRBD2. J gave up 3 bases and V 1 base, and 12 bases lay outside the gene matches. CDR1 is SGHTA and CDR2 is FQGNSA in the germline V gene. The length of the CDR3 is 19 residues. The CDR3 spells CASSLEVAGGLLDTGELFF. The CDR3 coding sequence is TGTGCCAGCAGCTTAGAGGTTGCGGGGGGGCTATTGGACACCGGGGAGCTGTTTTTT.

This clone was seen only a few times. This chain links TRBV28 with TRBJ2-7, with D unclear. Germline V gives CDR1 MDHEN, CDR2 SYDVKM. The V and J ends lost 7 bases and 6 bases respectively, with 13 bases between them. This CDR3 has 12 amino acids. CDR3 protein: CASKPRGSEQYF. The CDR3 DNA sequence: TGTGCCAGCAAGCCTCGTGGGTCCGAGCAGTACTTC.

V gene TRBV28 combines with J gene TRBJ1-2, with D maybe TRBD1 (5 bases). The germline V gene encodes CDR1 MDHEN and CDR2 SYDVKM. V was cut by 8 bases and J by 1 base, with 29 bases left in between. This CDR3 spans 19 amino acids. The CDR3 DNA follows: TGTGCCAGCCTGAATACCCCAGGGAGGATAGCGTCACATAACTATGGCTACACCTTC. It encodes CASLNTPGRIASHNYGYTF.

The V gene is TRBV9, the J gene TRBJ1-3; D gene unclear. The length of the CDR3 is 12 residues. Germline CDR1 is SGDLS and CDR2 is YYNGEE. Trimming stripped 0 bases from V and 8 bases from J, with 6 bases between. The CDR3, as DNA: TGTGCCAGCAGCGTAGATTTAGACACCATATATTTT. Translating gives CASSVDLDTIYF. Using reference TRBV9 and TRBJ1-3 for the parts outside the CDR3, the full variable domain is DSGVTQTPKHLITATGQRVTLRCSPRSGDLSVYWYQQSLDQGLQFLIQYYNGEERAKGNILERFSAQQFPDLHSELNLSSLELGDSALYFCASSVDLDTIYFGEGSWLTVV.

V and J are TRBV15 and TRBJ2-3; D uncertain. V was cut by 4 bases and J by 5 bases, with 10 bases left in between. Germline V gene data show CDR1 as LNHNV and CDR2 as YYDKDF (reference sequence). CDR3 length: 13 amino acids. The CDR3 sequence: CATSTEGIDTQYF. Written as DNA, the CDR3 is TGTGCCACCAGCACGGAAGGAATAGATACGCAGTATTTT.

The J gene is TRBJ1-1, the V gene TRBV11-2; 9 bases map to TRBD1. Looked up from germline, CDR1 is SGHAT and CDR2 is FQNNGV. The CDR3 extends over 16 amino acids. The trim removed 3 bases at V and 5 bases at J, leaving 10 bases unmatched. The CDR3 sequence: CASSFGPGQGRTEAFF. The CDR3 nucleotides are TGTGCCAGCAGCTTTGGACCGGGACAGGGAAGGACTGAAGCTTTCTTT.

The chain couples TRBV25-1 to TRBJ1-1; D ambiguous. CDR3 length: 11 amino acids. V lost 3 bases to trimming and J lost 8 bases, with 7 bases between them. The germline CDR1 and CDR2 sequences are MGHDK and SYGVNS. The CDR3: CASSEVREAFF. CDR3 sequence (DNA): TGTGCCAGCAGTGAGGTTCGGGAAGCTTTCTTT. Drawing the rest from reference TRBV25-1 and TRBJ1-1, the complete variable domain is EADIYQTPRYLVIGTGKKITLECSQTMGHDKMYWYQQDPGMELHLIHYSYGVNSTEKGDLSSESTVSRIRTEHFPLTLESARPSHTSQYLCASSEVREAFFGQGTRLTVV.

This chain uses TRBV11-2 with TRBJ2-3; D is ambiguous. There are 11 residues in the CDR3. Trimming cost V 5 bases and J 10 bases, with 10 bases left between them. Germline CDR1 reads SGHAT; CDR2 reads FQNNGV. CDR3 nucleotide sequence: TGTGCCAGCAGCCCCGCTCGCGCGCAGTATTTT. Protein product: CASSPARAQYF.

This clone was observed a few times. The chain combines TRBV14 with TRBJ2-1; D uncertain. V shed 1 base and J shed 12 bases, with 7 bases lying between them. Per germline, CDR1 SGHDN and CDR2 FVKESK. CDR3 size: 11 residues. Here the CDR3 reads CASSQGPGQFF. The CDR3 DNA reads as TGTGCCAGCAGCCAAGGGCCAGGGCAGTTCTTC.

CDR3 nucleotides: TGTGCCAGCACAGGGGTTGGAGAAGGTTCACCCCTCCACTTT. This encodes CASTGVGEGSPLHF. This rearrangement joins TRBV5-4 to TRBJ1-6; possibly TRBD1 for D (6 bases). V was shortened by 6 bases and J by 9 bases, with 16 bases between the two germline ends. Germline V gene sequence: CDR1 SGHNT, CDR2 YYREEE (reference sequence). The CDR3 is 14 amino acids.